This T cell receptor beta chain was recorded in a study of cytomegalovirus exposure and HLA in healthy donors. Whole-study findings and limits: The likely origin of a cluster of highly shared sequence variants was a sequencing artifact. Many donors carried some public TCRs, although rarity characterized most TCR sequences.

Concerning this clone itself: Antigen unknown.

Use of 60 Vbeta and 13 Jbeta primers characterized the PCR. Here immunoSEQ multiplex PCR was the method, and the copy in TCRdb shows in-frame clones only, minus some. Of around 37,000 clones listed, roughly 82% are singletons. V was clipped by 1 base and J by 6 bases, with 19 bases between them. CDR1 is LNHNV, CDR2 YYDKDF, per germline (reference sequence). CDR3 length: 16 amino acids. The V and J genes are TRBV15 and TRBJ2-7, with D perhaps TRBD2 (5 bases). This clonotype originated in a woman in her late teens or twenties in good health and CMV-seropositive. Sequences were obtained from PBMCs. DNA for the CDR3: TGTGCCACCAGCAGAGTTTCCCCTATGCTAGAGGGCGAGCAGTACTTC. Protein: CATSRVSPMLEGEQYF.